This TCR beta chain came from a study of cytomegalovirus exposure and HLA in healthy donors. Study-wide background: Early released data comprised around 80 million unique TCRs from HLA-typed donors. Study findings and constraints: 87-base-pair reads could not separate some V segments, including TRBV6-2 and TRBV6-3. The majority of TCR sequences were rare, yet some public TCRs appeared in many donors. In an earlier analysis, most TCR beta V segments were productive about 87% or about 30% of the time.

To note about this clone: The antigen is undetermined.

Germline lookup yields CDR1 SGHRS and CDR2 YFSETQ. The length of the CDR3 is 14 residues. V trimming: 4 bases; J trimming: 7 bases; junction bases outside the gene matches: 10. PCR employed 60 Vbeta and 13 Jbeta primers. Profiled with immunoSEQ multiplex PCR; TCRdb holds only in-frame clones, not every one. Here the sample spans around 210,000 clones, around 83% being singletons. The source material was PBMCs. The genes are TRBV5-1 and TRBJ1-2; 7 positions match TRBD1. The TCR originated in a middle-aged woman in good health and CMV-seronegative. The CDR3 protein is CASSALTGSSGYTF. The CDR3 coding sequence is TGCGCCAGCAGCGCCTTGACAGGGTCCTCTGGCTACACCTTC.